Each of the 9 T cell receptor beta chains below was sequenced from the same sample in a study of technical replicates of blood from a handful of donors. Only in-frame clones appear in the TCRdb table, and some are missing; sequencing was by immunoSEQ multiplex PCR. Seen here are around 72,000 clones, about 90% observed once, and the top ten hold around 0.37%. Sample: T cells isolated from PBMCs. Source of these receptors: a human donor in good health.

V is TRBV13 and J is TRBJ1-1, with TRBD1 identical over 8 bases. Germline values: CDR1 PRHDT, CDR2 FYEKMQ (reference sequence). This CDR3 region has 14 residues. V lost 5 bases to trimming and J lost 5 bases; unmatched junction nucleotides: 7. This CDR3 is CASSQGQGGTEAFF. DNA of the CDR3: TGTGCCAGCAGCCAAGGACAGGGTGGTACTGAAGCTTTCTTT.

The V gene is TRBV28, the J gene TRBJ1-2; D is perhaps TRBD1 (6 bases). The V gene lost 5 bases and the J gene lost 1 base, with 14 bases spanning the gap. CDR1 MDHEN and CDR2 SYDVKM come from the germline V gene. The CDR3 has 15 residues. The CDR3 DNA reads TGTGCCAGCAGTCAAGCGACAGGACTTAACTATGGCTACACCTTC. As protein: CASSQATGLNYGYTF.

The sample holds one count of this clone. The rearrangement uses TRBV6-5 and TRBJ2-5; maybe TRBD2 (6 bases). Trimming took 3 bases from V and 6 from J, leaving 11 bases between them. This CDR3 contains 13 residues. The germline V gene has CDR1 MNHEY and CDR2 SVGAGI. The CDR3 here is CASSYGGEKTQYF. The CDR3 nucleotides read TGTGCCAGCAGTTATGGAGGGGAAAAGACCCAGTACTTC.

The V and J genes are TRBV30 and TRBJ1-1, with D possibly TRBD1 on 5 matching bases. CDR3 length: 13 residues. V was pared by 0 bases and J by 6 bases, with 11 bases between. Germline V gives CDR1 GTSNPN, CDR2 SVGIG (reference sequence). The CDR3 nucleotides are TGTGCCTGGAGTGTAATGGGGCGGTCTGAAGCTTTCTTT. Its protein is CAWSVMGRSEAFF.

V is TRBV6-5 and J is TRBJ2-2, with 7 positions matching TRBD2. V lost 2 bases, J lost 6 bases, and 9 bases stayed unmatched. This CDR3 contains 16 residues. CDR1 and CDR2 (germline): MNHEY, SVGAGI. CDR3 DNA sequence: TGTGCCAGCAGTTACGCGGGGAGGGGATCATCCGGGGAGCTGTTTTTT. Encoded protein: CASSYAGRGSSGELFF.

CDR3 DNA sequence: TGTGCCAGCAGCTTAGGCCAGGGGGCGAACACCGGGGAGCTGTTTTTT. Protein product: CASSLGQGANTGELFF. The rearrangement joins TRBV11-3 to TRBJ2-2, with 7 bases matching TRBD1. V lost 1 base, J lost 0 bases, and 2 bases stayed unmatched. CDR1 SGHNT and CDR2 YENEEA come from the germline V gene. The CDR3 covers 16 residues.

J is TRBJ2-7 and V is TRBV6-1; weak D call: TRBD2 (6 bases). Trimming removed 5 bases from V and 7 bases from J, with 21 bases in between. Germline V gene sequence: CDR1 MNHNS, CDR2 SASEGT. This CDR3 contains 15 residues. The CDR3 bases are TGTGCCAGCAGTATAAATAGCGCCAATGCGGGGGAGCAGTACTTC. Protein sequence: CASSINSANAGEQYF.

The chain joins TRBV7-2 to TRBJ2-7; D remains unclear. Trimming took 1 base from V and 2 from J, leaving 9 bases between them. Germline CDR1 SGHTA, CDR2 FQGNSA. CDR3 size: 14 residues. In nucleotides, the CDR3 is TGTGCCAGCAGCTTAGGACTTGTCGCCTACGAGCAGTACTTC. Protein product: CASSLGLVAYEQYF.

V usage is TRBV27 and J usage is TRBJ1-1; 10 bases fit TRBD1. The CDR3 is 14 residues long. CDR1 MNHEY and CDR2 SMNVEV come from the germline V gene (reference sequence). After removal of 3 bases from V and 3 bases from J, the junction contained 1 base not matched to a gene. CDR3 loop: CASSFDRGHTEAFF. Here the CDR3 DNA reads TGTGCCAGCAGTTTCGACAGGGGGCACACTGAAGCTTTCTTT.